The 27 T cell receptor beta chains below come from one sample, sequenced in a study of immune evolution from preneoplasia to lung adenocarcinoma. Assay: immunoSEQ multiplex PCR; the TCRdb copy retains only in-frame clones and omits some. The sample includes 20,000 to 25,000 clones, approximately 71% of them seen just once. Sequencing was performed on FFPE invasive lung adenocarcinoma tissue. The receptors come from a person between 55 and 69 years old with lung adenocarcinoma.

This clone has more than one count but fewer than ten. The J gene is TRBJ2-2, the V gene TRBV6-5; D gene uncertain. Trimming cost V 2 bases and J 4 bases, with 8 bases left between them. CDR1 is MNHEY and CDR2 is SVGAGI in the germline V gene. The CDR3 is 14 residues long. CDR3 bases: TGTGCCAGCAGTTACCGGGCAACCACCGGGGAGCTGTTTTTT. It translates to CASSYRATTGELFF.

The chain couples TRBV7-9 to TRBJ2-1, with a tentative D call TRBD2 (5 bases). This CDR3 is built from 14 residues. V dropped 1 base and J dropped 3 bases, with 7 bases sitting between them. Germline V lookup: CDR1 SEHNR, CDR2 FQNEAQ (reference sequence). The CDR3 DNA reads TGTGCCAGCAGCTTAGGAGGGCGCTACAATGAGCAGTTCTTC. It encodes CASSLGGRYNEQFF. Together with reference TRBV7-9 and TRBJ2-1, the CDR3 gives the full variable domain: DTGVSQNPRHKITKRGQNVTFRCDPISEHNRLYWYRQTLGQGPEFLTYFQNEAQLEKSRLLSDRFSAERPKGSFSTLEIQRTEQGDSAMYLCASSLGGRYNEQFFGPGTRLTVL.

Points on this clone: The same CDR3 also results from other DNA sequences found in this sample. J is TRBJ2-7 and V is TRBV18, with a possible D match to TRBD2 (5 bases). With 3 bases removed from V and 3 bases from J, the gap between germline ends came to 9 bases. The CDR3 sequence is 13 residues long. CDR1 and CDR2 (germline): KGHSH, LQKENI. The CDR3 loop reads CASSPAADYEQYF. The CDR3 region has the DNA TGTGCCAGCTCACCGGCAGCGGACTACGAGCAGTACTTC.

The rearrangement joins TRBV4-1 to TRBJ1-2; weak D call: TRBD1 (5 bases). From germline, CDR1 is MGHRA and CDR2 YSYEKL. V was shortened by 3 bases and J by 3 bases, with 14 bases between the two germline ends. There are 15 residues in the CDR3. Written as DNA, the CDR3 is TGCGCCAGCAGCCATCTGGCTCGGGGGGACTATGGCTACACCTTC. Protein sequence: CASSHLARGDYGYTF.

This clone was detected only a few times. The chain carries TRBV4-1 and TRBJ1-4, with a possible D match to TRBD1 (5 bases). The CDR3 covers 17 residues. Germline-derived CDR1 and CDR2 are MGHRA and YSYEKL. V lost 0 bases to trimming and J lost 0 bases, with 11 bases between them. CDR3 nucleotides: TGCGCCAGCAGCCAAGATCTTGAGGGGCCAACTAATGAAAAACTGTTTTTT. Its translation is CASSQDLEGPTNEKLFF.

The V and J genes are TRBV28 and TRBJ2-7, with TRBD2 matching 9 bases. The V gene end was trimmed by 6 bases and the J gene end by 1 base; junction bases not matched to a gene: 4. Germline V gene lookup returns CDR1 MDHEN and CDR2 SYDVKM. The length of the CDR3 is 14 residues. Here the CDR3 DNA reads TGTGCCAGCAGGACAGCGGGAGGATCCTACGAGCAGTACTTC. This translates into CASRTAGGSYEQYF. Supplemented by reference TRBV28 and TRBJ2-7, the full variable domain reads DVKVTQSSRYLVKRTGEKVFLECVQDMDHENMFWYRQDPGLGLRLIYFSYDVKMKEKGDIPEGYSVSREKKERFSLILESASTNQTSMYLCASRTAGGSYEQYFGPGTRLTVT.

The gene calls are TRBV6-1 and TRBJ1-2, with D possibly matching TRBD1 (6 bases). V dropped 6 bases and J dropped 5 bases, with 16 bases sitting between them. CDR1 and CDR2 (germline): MNHNS, SASEGT. The CDR3 spans 14 residues. The CDR3 DNA is TGTGCCAGCAGGGAACCGGGACAAACTTATGGCTACACCTTC. Translated: CASREPGQTYGYTF.

This clone turned up a few times. Additional DNA sequences in this sample encode the identical CDR3. The rearrangement uses TRBV18 and TRBJ1-5; 11 bases line up with TRBD1. This CDR3 has 16 amino acids. Germline lookup yields CDR1 KGHSH and CDR2 LQKENI. V was clipped by 3 bases and J by 3 bases; unmatched bases: 4. In nucleotides, the CDR3 is TGTGCCAGCTCACCGGGACAGGGGGGACTCAATCAGCCCCAGCATTTT. The encoded protein is CASSPGQGGLNQPQHF.

The genes are TRBV10-3 and TRBJ1-1, with D perhaps TRBD1 (5 bases). The CDR3 is made up of 17 amino acids. The germline V gene has CDR1 ENHRY and CDR2 SYGVKD. V was clipped by 7 bases and J by 0 bases, with 21 bases between them. Here the CDR3 reads CAITLIGGGFMNTEAFF. The CDR3 bases are TGTGCCATCACCTTGATCGGGGGGGGTTTCATGAACACTGAAGCTTTCTTT.

The genes are TRBV6-1 and TRBJ2-7, with 7 bases that match TRBD1. The germline V gene encodes CDR1 MNHNS and CDR2 SASEGT. The CDR3 has 14 amino acids. V lost 3 bases, J lost 4 bases, and 6 bases stayed unmatched. The CDR3 DNA sequence: TGTGCCAGCAGTGACGGGACAGCCTATTACGAGCAGTACTTC. Amino acids: CASSDGTAYYEQYF.

This chain links TRBV5-8 with TRBJ2-7; 9 bases are shared with TRBD2. V shed 5 bases, J shed 3 bases, and the junction held 6 bases outside the gene matches. Looked up from germline, CDR1 is SGHTS and CDR2 is YDEGEE. CDR3 size: 14 residues. The CDR3 sequence is CASRGGSGGYEQYF. CDR3 bases: TGTGCCAGCAGGGGGGGTAGCGGGGGCTACGAGCAGTACTTC. Based on the CDR3 plus reference TRBV5-8 and TRBJ2-7, the full variable domain is EAGVTQSPTHLIKTRGQQATLRCSPISGHTSVYWYQQALGLGLQFLLWYDEGEERNRGNFPPRFSGRQFPNYSSELNVNALELEDSALYLCASRGGSGGYEQYFGPGTRLTVT.

The V gene is TRBV12-5, the J gene TRBJ2-1; the D gene could be TRBD1 or TRBD2 (6 bases each). V lost 3 bases to trimming and J lost 8 bases, with 14 bases between them. CDR1 and CDR2 (germline): LGHNT, FRNRAP. The CDR3 runs 14 residues. CDR3 in DNA: TGTGCTAGTGGTTTACCCCGGAGGGGGGATGAGCAGTTCTTC. Its protein is CASGLPRRGDEQFF.

The chain has TRBV7-2 and TRBJ1-2, with D possibly matching TRBD1 (5 bases). V lost 5 bases to trimming and J lost 4 bases, with 26 bases between them. CDR1 SGHTA and CDR2 FQGNSA come from the germline V gene. The CDR3 contains 18 residues. This CDR3 is CASSPYGAGQAGGYGYTF. The CDR3 nucleotides read TGTGCCAGCAGCCCCTATGGGGCAGGTCAAGCTGGTGGCTATGGCTACACCTTC.

The J gene is TRBJ2-1, the V gene TRBV5-1; D may match TRBD1 or TRBD2 (5 bases each). Trimming left V 0 bases short and J 8 bases short, with 12 bases between. CDR1 and CDR2 from the germline V gene are SGHRS and YFSETQ. The CDR3 extends over 14 amino acids. The CDR3 nucleotides read TGCGCCAGCAGCTTGGGAGGGGTAAGGGATGAGCAGTTCTTC. It codes for CASSLGGVRDEQFF.

Worth noting for this clone: A junction boundary mismatches the germline segment, possibly from a read error. The chain carries TRBV7-9 and TRBJ1-2, with D unresolved. Germline CDR1 reads SEHNR; CDR2 reads FQNEAQ (reference sequence). The CDR3 runs to 11 residues. The CDR3 coding sequence is TGTGCCAGCACCTTAGGGCAGGGCTACACCTTC. Protein product: CASTLGQGYTF.

The CDR3 loop reads CASSLGGQGDQPQHF. Written as DNA, the CDR3 is TGTGCCAGCAGTTTAGGGGGACAGGGGGATCAGCCCCAGCATTTT. The V and J genes are TRBV28 and TRBJ1-5, with 11 bases identical to TRBD1. Germline trimming cut 2 bases from V and 5 bases from J; bases unmatched to any gene: 2. Germline CDR1 MDHEN, CDR2 SYDVKM. The CDR3 is made up of 15 amino acids.

This chain joins TRBV11-3 and TRBJ1-3; D may be TRBD1 (6 bases). The CDR3 runs to 15 residues. Trimming took off 4 bases at V and 1 base at J, with 11 bases between the two ends. In germline, CDR1 is SGHNT, CDR2 YENEEA. This CDR3 reads CASSSGAVSGNTIYF. CDR3 DNA sequence: TGTGCCAGCAGCTCGGGGGCAGTTTCTGGAAACACCATATATTTT.

This sequence joins TRBV7-2 and TRBJ2-7, with D unresolved. Deletions cut 1 base from V and 0 bases from J, with 13 bases between. Germline CDR1 SGHTA, CDR2 FQGNSA. This CDR3 contains 16 residues. CDR3 region: CASSLGPVRSSYEQYF. The CDR3 coding sequence is TGTGCCAGCAGCTTAGGCCCAGTCAGGAGCTCCTACGAGCAGTACTTC.

This clone is a singleton in its sample. The rearrangement joins TRBV28 to TRBJ1-4; a weak D match, TRBD1 (5 bases). Germline V gene sequence: CDR1 MDHEN, CDR2 SYDVKM. The CDR3 totals 15 residues. Trimming took 5 bases from V and 10 from J, leaving 20 bases between them. The CDR3 sequence: CASSPAGTGEGKLFF. The DNA for the CDR3 is TGTGCCAGCAGTCCAGCAGGGACGGGTGAAGGAAAACTGTTTTTT.

This chain links TRBV5-1 with TRBJ2-2; 8 positions match TRBD2. The V and J ends lost 0 bases and 0 bases, in that order; junction bases with no gene match: 4. The CDR3 is made up of 17 amino acids. CDR1 and CDR2 (germline): SGHRS, YFSETQ. The CDR3 DNA reads TGCGCCAGCAGCTTGGCCGTGACTAGCGCGAACACCGGGGAGCTGTTTTTT. It translates to CASSLAVTSANTGELFF.

The chain joins TRBV28 to TRBJ1-1; D is possibly TRBD1 (5 bases). The length of the CDR3 is 16 residues. Germline CDR1 reads MDHEN; CDR2 reads SYDVKM. The germline V and J ends were trimmed by 7 bases and 0 bases, with 18 bases remaining between them. The CDR3 coding sequence is TGTGCCAGCACTTTTCCCCGAGGGGAGATGAACACTGAAGCTTTCTTT. This gives the protein CASTFPRGEMNTEAFF.

V is TRBV11-2 and J is TRBJ2-1, with 12 bases that match TRBD2. This CDR3 region has 18 residues. The junction had 8 bases not matched to a gene; V was cut back by 5 bases and J by 0 bases. Germline V gives CDR1 SGHAT, CDR2 FQNNGV. The chain's CDR3 is CASSVGLAGTNSYNEQFF. CDR3 bases: TGTGCCAGCAGCGTCGGACTAGCGGGAACCAACTCCTACAATGAGCAGTTCTTC.

This CDR3 is CASSLPDRPEETQYF. The CDR3 nucleotides are TGTGCCAGCTCACTTCCGGACAGGCCAGAAGAGACCCAGTACTTC. The chain links TRBV18 to TRBJ2-5, with TRBD1 matching over 7 bases. The CDR3 runs 15 residues. Germline loops: CDR1 KGHSH, CDR2 LQKENI. Trimming took 4 bases from V and 3 from J; bases not matched to a gene: 8. Drawing the rest from reference TRBV18 and TRBJ2-5, the complete variable domain is NAGVMQNPRHLVRRRGQEARLRCSPMKGHSHVYWYRQLPEEGLKFMVYLQKENIIDESGMPKERFSAEFPKEGPSILRIQQVVRGDSAAYFCASSLPDRPEETQYFGPGTRLLVL.

This clone was observed a handful of times. This chain connects TRBV9 to TRBJ1-3; 10 positions agree with TRBD1. This CDR3 region has 17 residues. CDR1 is SGDLS and CDR2 is YYNGEE in the germline V gene. Trimming cost V 0 bases and J 0 bases; bases outside gene matches: 3. The CDR3 spells CASSVAGTGASGNTIYF. The CDR3 DNA sequence: TGTGCCAGCAGCGTAGCCGGGACAGGGGCCTCTGGAAACACCATATATTTT.

This chain links TRBV14 with TRBJ2-2, with D hard to call. The CDR3 is 15 amino acids. V gave up 0 bases and J gave up 1 base, with 6 bases separating them. CDR1 is SGHDN and CDR2 is FVKESK in the germline V gene. CDR3 sequence (DNA): TGTGCCAGCAGCCAAGAACTCGGGAACACCGGGGAGCTGTTTTTT. This translates into CASSQELGNTGELFF.

The rearrangement joins TRBV29-1 to TRBJ1-2; D unclear. The V gene's germline CDR1 is SQVTM and CDR2 ANQGSEA. The V and J ends lost 5 bases and 3 bases respectively, with 7 bases between them. The CDR3 is 11 amino acids. The CDR3 region is CSVLTYYGYTF. Written as DNA, the CDR3 is TGCAGCGTTCTGACCTACTATGGCTACACCTTC. The complete variable domain, with remaining parts taken from reference TRBV29-1 and TRBJ1-2, reads SAVISQKPSRDICQRGTSLTIQCQVDSQVTMMFWYRQQPGQSLTLIATANQGSEATYESGFVIDKFPISRPNLTFSTLTVSNMSPEDSSIYLCSVLTYYGYTFGSGTRLTVV.

This clone was picked up a small number of times. The J gene is TRBJ2-7, the V gene TRBV4-1, with D tentatively TRBD1 or TRBD2 (5 bases each). CDR1 and CDR2 from the germline V gene are MGHRA and YSYEKL. CDR3 length: 14 residues. Trimming removed 4 bases at V and 0 bases at J, with 10 bases between. The chain's CDR3 is CASSRGPSSYEQYF. The CDR3 coding sequence is TGCGCCAGCAGCCGGGGACCGTCCTCCTACGAGCAGTACTTC.